This passage covers 24 T cell receptor beta chains from one sample sequenced in a study of cytomegalovirus exposure and HLA in healthy donors. The protocol was immunoSEQ multiplex PCR, while the TCRdb copy is restricted to in-frame clones and leaves out a portion. This table holds 190,000 or so clones, about four fifths found once. Material: PBMCs. The receptor set was obtained from a young woman in good health and CMV-seropositive.

This chain joins TRBV27 and TRBJ2-7; 11 bases are a match to TRBD1. The V gene's germline CDR1 is MNHEY and CDR2 SMNVEV (reference sequence). V shed 8 bases, J shed 7 bases, and the junction held 4 bases outside the gene matches. There are 12 residues in the CDR3. CDR3 in DNA: TGTGCCAGCGGGACAGGGGGTTTTGAGCAGTACTTC. Encoded protein: CASGTGGFEQYF.

In this sample, this clone turned up once. The chain is built from TRBV6-5 and TRBJ2-2; the D gene is possibly TRBD1 (6 bases). V lost 6 bases to trimming and J lost 6 bases, with 17 bases between them. The V gene's germline CDR1 is MNHEY and CDR2 SVGAGI. This CDR3 spans 15 amino acids. In nucleotides, the CDR3 is TGTGCCAGCAGAACCCCAGGGGCGCAGGCCGGGGAGCTGTTTTTT. This translates into CASRTPGAQAGELFF.

In regard to this clone: One end of the junction fails to match germline, which may point to a read error. V usage is TRBV13 and J usage is TRBJ1-4; maybe TRBD1 (5 bases). Per the germline V gene, CDR1 is PRHDT and CDR2 is FYEKMQ (reference sequence). The CDR3 loop spans 12 amino acids. CDR3 sequence: CASSLEGEKLFF. CDR3 nucleotides: TGTGCCAGCAGTTTAGAGGGGGAAAAACTGTTTTTT.

The chain couples TRBV4-2 to TRBJ2-3; 8 nucleotides match TRBD2. Germline CDR1 LGHNA, CDR2 YNFKEQ. J lost 6 bases, V lost 2 bases, and 16 bases had no gene match. The length of the CDR3 is 18 residues. In nucleotides, the CDR3 is TGTGCCAGCAGCCAACCCCACTGGCCAGCGGGGGCCGAGGATACGCAGTATTTT. Encoded protein: CASSQPHWPAGAEDTQYF.

The J gene is TRBJ1-5, the V gene TRBV18; the match to TRBD1 covers 7 bases. With V trimmed by 3 bases and J by 4 bases, 6 bases remained unmatched. There are 15 residues in the CDR3. Per the germline V gene, CDR1 is KGHSH and CDR2 is LQKENI. The CDR3 bases are TGTGCCAGCTCACCGTTGGGGACAGCTAATCAGCCCCAGCATTTT. The encoded protein is CASSPLGTANQPQHF.

The chain has TRBV11-2 and TRBJ1-5; 7 bases are a match to TRBD1. The germline V gene encodes CDR1 SGHAT and CDR2 FQNNGV. The ends lost 5 bases at V and 4 bases at J; junction bases unmatched: 11. The CDR3 contains 16 residues. Here the CDR3 DNA reads TGTGCCAGCAGCCCAAGAATAGGGACAGATAATCAGCCCCAGCATTTT. Its protein product is CASSPRIGTDNQPQHF.

The genes are TRBV5-1 and TRBJ1-6; possible D gene TRBD1, 6 bases. This CDR3 has 15 amino acids. CDR1 is SGHRS and CDR2 is YFSETQ in the germline V gene. Trimming pared 0 bases from V and 9 bases from J, leaving 13 bases between. CDR3 nucleotide sequence: TGCGCCAGCAGCTTGGCGAACAGGGAACTTTCACCCCTCCACTTT. Translation gives CASSLANRELSPLHF.

The gene calls are TRBV5-5 and TRBJ2-7, with D possibly matching TRBD2 (6 bases). The CDR3 sequence is 18 residues long. Germline loops: CDR1 SGHKS, CDR2 YYEKEE (reference sequence). Between the trimmed V and J ends, which lost 1 base and 2 bases, there was a span of 22 bases. In DNA, the CDR3 is TGTGCCAGCAGCTTGCCCGCAACGGGGGATCATAGAACCTACGAGCAGTACTTC. This sequence encodes CASSLPATGDHRTYEQYF.

The chain recombines TRBV5-1 with TRBJ2-7; tentative D call: TRBD2 (6 bases). V was trimmed by 5 bases and J by 0 bases, leaving 15 bases between them. The CDR3 is 15 amino acids. Germline values: CDR1 SGHRS, CDR2 YFSETQ. Here the CDR3 DNA reads TGCGCCAGCAGTCGACTTTCCGGGAGCTCCTACGAGCAGTACTTC. This gives the protein CASSRLSGSSYEQYF.

This chain joins TRBV5-1 and TRBJ2-1; 8 bases agree with TRBD2. CDR3 length: 16 amino acids. Germline-derived CDR1 and CDR2 are SGHRS and YFSETQ. Trimming at V came to 2 bases and at J to 0 bases, leaving 4 bases not matched to a gene. The CDR3 DNA is TGCGCCAGCAGCTTTAGCGGGGCGAGCTCCTACAATGAGCAGTTCTTC. It encodes CASSFSGASSYNEQFF.

The CDR3 sequence is CASSLWRGLGTDTQYF. The CDR3 region has the DNA TGTGCCAGCAGCTTATGGAGAGGGCTTGGCACAGATACGCAGTATTTT. J is TRBJ2-3 and V is TRBV7-2, with TRBD2 as a possible D gene (5 bases). Germline CDR1 is SGHTA and CDR2 is FQGNSA. Deletions cut 2 bases from V and 1 base from J, with 13 bases between. The CDR3 runs 16 residues.

This chain joins TRBV7-2 and TRBJ1-1; the D is unclear. V was clipped by 2 bases and J by 6 bases, with 10 bases between them. The germline gives CDR1 SGHTA, CDR2 FQGNSA. This CDR3 has 13 amino acids. The CDR3 loop reads CASSLRGFPEAFF. The CDR3 DNA is TGTGCCAGCAGCTTAAGAGGGTTCCCTGAAGCTTTCTTT.

The chain joins TRBV2 to TRBJ1-6, with D possibly matching TRBD1 (6 bases). With 7 bases removed from V and 9 bases from J, the gap between germline ends came to 13 bases. Germline CDR1 and CDR2: SNHLY and FYNNEI. The CDR3 covers 13 residues. In nucleotides, the CDR3 is TGTGCCAGCAATTACAGGGATTTTTCACCCCTCCACTTT. It encodes CASNYRDFSPLHF.

V gene TRBV2 combines with J gene TRBJ1-2; 9 nucleotides agree with TRBD1. Germline lookup yields CDR1 SNHLY and CDR2 FYNNEI. V was pared by 4 bases and J by 7 bases, with 10 bases of the junction left unmatched. The CDR3 has 15 amino acids. CDR3 loop: CASSVKQGALGGYTF. CDR3 coding DNA: TGTGCCAGCAGTGTAAAACAGGGGGCGCTCGGTGGCTACACCTTC.

This rearrangement joins TRBV7-7 to TRBJ1-6; 7 nucleotides agree with TRBD1. Germline CDR1 and CDR2: SSHAT and FNYEAQ (reference sequence). There are 15 residues in the CDR3. Trimming cost V 2 bases and J 7 bases; bases outside gene matches: 5. CDR3 residues: CASSLLQGYNSPLHF. The CDR3 DNA is TGTGCCAGCAGCTTACTACAGGGGTACAATTCACCCCTCCACTTT.

The CDR3 sequence is CASGRNQPGGRFNYGYTF. In nucleotides, the CDR3 is TGTGCTAGTGGCAGGAACCAACCGGGAGGGAGGTTTAACTATGGCTACACCTTC. V is TRBV12-5 and J is TRBJ1-2, with D unresolved. Trimming stripped 6 bases from V and 1 base from J, with 24 bases between. In germline, CDR1 is LGHNT, CDR2 FRNRAP. This CDR3 has 18 residues.

This clone was counted between two and nine times. The chain carries TRBV6-1 and TRBJ1-1; D call uncertain. Trimming cost V 1 base and J 0 bases, with 6 bases left between them. The V gene's germline CDR1 is MNHNS and CDR2 SASEGT. This CDR3 is 14 amino acids long. The CDR3 DNA reads TGTGCCAGCAGTGAAGGTCCTTTGAACACTGAAGCTTTCTTT. This codes for CASSEGPLNTEAFF.

The chain combines TRBV27 with TRBJ1-5, with 8 positions matching TRBD1. Germline CDR1 and CDR2: MNHEY and SMNVEV (reference sequence). The CDR3 is 18 amino acids. V dropped 7 bases and J dropped 0; count of bases not matched to a gene: 14. In nucleotides, the CDR3 is TGTGCCAGCACCATAGACAGGGGAAGCAACAATAGCAATCAGCCCCAGCATTTT. Amino acids: CASTIDRGSNNSNQPQHF.

The V call is TRBV5-8, the J call TRBJ1-4, with 9 bases that match TRBD1. CDR1 and CDR2 from the germline V gene are SGHTS and YDEGEE. J was trimmed by 6 bases and V by 4 bases; bases with no gene match: 4. The CDR3 length is 14 residues. The CDR3 DNA sequence: TGTGCCAGCAGCCGGACAGGGGTATATGAAAAACTGTTTTTT. Translating gives CASSRTGVYEKLFF.

The CDR3 nucleotides are TGTGCCAGTAGTATAAAAGGAGAGATCAGGACCCAGTACTTC. Translated: CASSIKGEIRTQYF. The genes are TRBV19 and TRBJ2-5; no definite D call. Trimming shortened V by 2 bases and J by 7 bases, and 14 bases separated the two germline ends. Germline V gene lookup returns CDR1 LNHDA and CDR2 SQIVND (reference sequence). The CDR3 contains 14 residues.

The chain has TRBV7-6 and TRBJ2-2; D not certain. Between the trimmed V and J ends, which lost 1 base and 0 bases, there was a span of 12 bases. This CDR3 is built from 17 residues. Germline assignment: CDR1 SGHVS and CDR2 FNYEAQ. The CDR3 nucleotides read TGTGCCAGCAGCTTAGATCTAAGCGCAGCGAACACCGGGGAGCTGTTTTTT. This encodes CASSLDLSAANTGELFF.

This clone appeared a single time. The CDR3 DNA is TGTGCCAGCAGCTTGGACGGGGCTAGCGGGGACGAGCAGTACTTC. Translation gives CASSLDGASGDEQYF. This chain links TRBV5-4 with TRBJ2-7; 9 bases match TRBD2. The CDR3 runs to 15 residues. Trimming removed 0 bases from V and 5 bases from J; junction bases left unmatched: 6. Germline loops: CDR1 SGHNT, CDR2 YYREEE (reference sequence).

The chain is built from TRBV19 and TRBJ2-7; 7 bases are shared with TRBD1. Trimming removed 4 bases from V and 3 bases from J; junction bases left unmatched: 6. The CDR3 has 14 amino acids. From germline, CDR1 is LNHDA and CDR2 SQIVND (reference sequence). The CDR3 DNA reads as TGTGCCAGTAGTACCCGGACAGGCAACTACGAGCAGTACTTC. This gives the protein CASSTRTGNYEQYF. Looking up the rest from reference TRBV19 and TRBJ2-7 gives the full variable domain: DGGITQSPKYLFRKEGQNVTLSCEQNLNHDAMYWYRQDPGQGLRLIYYSQIVNDFQKGDIAEGYSVSREKKESFPLTVTSAQKNPTAFYLCASSTRTGNYEQYFGPGTRLTVT.

The chain combines TRBV13 with TRBJ2-7; possible D gene TRBD1, 6 bases. Trimming cost V 2 bases and J 2 bases, with 10 bases left between them. This CDR3 is built from 14 residues. Germline assignment: CDR1 PRHDT and CDR2 FYEKMQ (reference sequence). DNA for the CDR3: TGTGCCAGCAGCTTAAGCAGGGGACCCTACGAGCAGTACTTC. This sequence encodes CASSLSRGPYEQYF.